The present TCR beta chain was sequenced within a study of tumor-infiltrating lymphocytes in glioblastoma multiforme. This CDR3 has 15 amino acids. V was clipped by 2 bases and J by 7 bases; unmatched bases: 6. Looked up from germline, CDR1 is SEHNR and CDR2 is FQNEAQ (reference sequence). Multiple V-beta primers and a C-beta primer amplified TCRB from RNA. TCRdb ran MiXCR on the multiplex PCR reads and lists one entry per CDR3 protein. This sample has about 10,000 distinct CDR3 sequences, with around two thirds found just once. The sample was brain tumor tissue. The TCR was taken from a male donor with glioblastoma. The rearrangement joins TRBV7-9 to TRBJ2-2, with 8 bases lining up with TRBD1. DNA of the CDR3: TGTGCCAGCAGCTTAACGCAGGGGGCGGACGGGGAGCTGTTTTTT. It specifies CASSLTQGADGELFF. The full variable domain, in which reference TRBV7-9 and TRBJ2-2 provide the parts outside the CDR3, is DTGVSQNPRHKITKRGQNVTFRCDPISEHNRLYWYRQTLGQGPEFLTYFQNEAQLEKSRLLSDRFSAERPKGSFSTLEIQRTEQGDSAMYLCASSLTQGADGELFFGEGSRLTVL.